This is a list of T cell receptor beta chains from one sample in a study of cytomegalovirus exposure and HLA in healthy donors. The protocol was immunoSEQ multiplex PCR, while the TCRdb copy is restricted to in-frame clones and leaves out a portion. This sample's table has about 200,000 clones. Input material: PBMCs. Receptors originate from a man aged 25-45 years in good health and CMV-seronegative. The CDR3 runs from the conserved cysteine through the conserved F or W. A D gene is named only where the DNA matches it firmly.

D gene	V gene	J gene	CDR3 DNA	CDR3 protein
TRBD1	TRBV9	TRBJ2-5	TGTGCCAGCAGCGTAGGGGACAGGGCTGAGACCCAGTACTTC	CASSVGDRAETQYF
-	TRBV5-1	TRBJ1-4	TGCGCCAGCAGCATCTCAGGGGTGGATGAAAAACTGTTTTTT	CASSISGVDEKLFF
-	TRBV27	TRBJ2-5	TGTGCCAGCAGTTTACGGGGTGGAGGGTCAAAAAGGGAGACCCAGTACTTC	CASSLRGGGSKRETQYF
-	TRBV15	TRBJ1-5	TGTGCCACCAACAGAGGACGGGTCAATCAGCCCCAGCATTTT	CATNRGRVNQPQHF
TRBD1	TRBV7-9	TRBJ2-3	TGTGCCAGCAGCCCGAGGGACAGGGCCCCCACAGATACGCAGTATTTT	CASSPRDRAPTDTQYF
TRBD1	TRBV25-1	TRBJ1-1	TGTGCCAGCAGTGAAAGAACAGGGGCTGAAGCTTTCTTT	CASSERTGAEAFF
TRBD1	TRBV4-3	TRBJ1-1	TGCGCCAGCAGCCATGCGGGACAGATGAACACTGAAGCTTTCTTT	CASSHAGQMNTEAFF
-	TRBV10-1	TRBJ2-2	TGCGCCAGCAATTCACAGGCCTCGAACACCGGGGAGCTGTTTTTT	CASNSQASNTGELFF
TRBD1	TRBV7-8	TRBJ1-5	TGTGCCAGCAGCTTTACAGGGGGCATTGGTTTTAGCAATCAGCCCCAGCATTTT	CASSFTGGIGFSNQPQHF
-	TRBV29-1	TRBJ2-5	TGCAGCGTTGAAGTTCATGAGGGAGAGACCCAGTACTTC	CSVEVHEGETQYF
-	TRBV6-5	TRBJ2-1	TGTGCCAGCAGTTACCTCCCGAATACTTACAATGAGCAGTTCTTC	CASSYLPNTYNEQFF
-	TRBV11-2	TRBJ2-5	TGTGCCAGCAGCTCTCCTACTACCCCAGTCGGGGTGCGAGAGACCCAGTACTTC	CASSSPTTPVGVRETQYF
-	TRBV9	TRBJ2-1	TGTGCCAGCAGCAGCCGACTTGTCAATGAGCAGTTCTTC	CASSSRLVNEQFF
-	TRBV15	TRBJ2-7	TGTGCCACCAGACGAGCGGGTGGAGGCCCCTACGAGCAGTACTTC	CATRRAGGGPYEQYF
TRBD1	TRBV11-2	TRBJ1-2	TGTGCCAGCAGCTTAGCTTTTCGGGGGACAGGGGGGTATGGCTACACCTTC	CASSLAFRGTGGYGYTF
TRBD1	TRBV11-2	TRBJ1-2	TGTGCCAGCAGCACGGGACAGGGCAGCGTGGGAGGCTACACCTTC	CASSTGQGSVGGYTF
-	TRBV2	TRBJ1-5	TGTGCCAGCAGTGGGACAGTAAATAGCAATCAGCCCCAGCATTTT	CASSGTVNSNQPQHF
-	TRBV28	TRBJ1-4	TGTGCCAGCAGTCCCCCCGGGACTCGTGAAAAACTGTTTTTT	CASSPPGTREKLFF
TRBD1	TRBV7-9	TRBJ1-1	TGTGCCAGCAGCTTGGCCCCAGGGGGCCCCAGCACTGAAGCTTTCTTT	CASSLAPGGPSTEAFF
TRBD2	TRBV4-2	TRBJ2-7	TGTGCCAGCAGCCAAGAACTAGCGGACACTACCTACGAGCAGTACTTC	CASSQELADTTYEQYF
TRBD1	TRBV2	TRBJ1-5	TGTGCCAGCGGACTGACAGGGGGTGAAAGCAATCAGCCCCAGCATTTT	CASGLTGGESNQPQHF
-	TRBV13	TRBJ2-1	TGTGCCAGCACCATAAAAGACAGGTGGAATGAGCAGTTCTTC	CASTIKDRWNEQFF